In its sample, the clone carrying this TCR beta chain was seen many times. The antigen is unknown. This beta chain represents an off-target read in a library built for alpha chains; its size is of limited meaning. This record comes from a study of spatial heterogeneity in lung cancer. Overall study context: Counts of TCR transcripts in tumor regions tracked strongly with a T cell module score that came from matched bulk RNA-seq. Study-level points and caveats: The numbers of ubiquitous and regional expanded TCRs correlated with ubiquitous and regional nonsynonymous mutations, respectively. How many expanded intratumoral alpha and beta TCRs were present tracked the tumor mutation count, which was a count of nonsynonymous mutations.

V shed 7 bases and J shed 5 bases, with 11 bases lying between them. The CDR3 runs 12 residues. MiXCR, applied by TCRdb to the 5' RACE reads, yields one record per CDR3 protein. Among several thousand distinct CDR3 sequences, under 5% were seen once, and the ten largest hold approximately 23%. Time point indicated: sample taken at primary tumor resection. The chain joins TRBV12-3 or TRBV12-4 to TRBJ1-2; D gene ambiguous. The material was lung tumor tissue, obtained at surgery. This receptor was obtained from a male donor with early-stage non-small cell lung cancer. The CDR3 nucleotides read TGTGCCAGCAAGTCCCTCGGGTATGGCTACACCTTC. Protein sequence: CASKSLGYGYTF.